This T cell receptor (beta chain) was retrieved from a study of CD8+ T cells in alopecia areata. On the study more broadly: Using the percentage of affected scalp area, treated patients' severity was scored.

Once RNA had been extracted, it was reverse transcribed into cDNA to act as the sequencing template. Only in-frame clones appear in the TCRdb table, and some are missing; sequencing was by immunoSEQ multiplex PCR. The profile shows roughly 210,000 clones, less than 45% of them singletons. Treatment described: oral pan-JAK inhibitor, 5-10 mg twice daily. The clonotype comes from a human donor with alopecia areata. The sequenced sample was CD4+ T cells sorted from blood, obtained around week 36, from a patient treated with tofacitinib.

CDR3 sequence (DNA): TGCAGTGCTGCACGGGCGACCCAGTACTTC. Residues: CSAARATQYF. The chain has TRBV20-1 and TRBJ2-5; D is uncertain. CDR1 and CDR2 from the germline V gene are DFQATT and SNEGSKA (reference sequence). Trimming shortened V by 5 bases and J by 7 bases, and 8 bases separated the two germline ends. This CDR3 region has 10 residues.